The present entry profiles one T cell receptor beta chain with its context. Which antigen it targets is not known. No quality values exist for individual bases; no much larger clone is one base distant. The CDR3 contains 16 residues, cysteine and phenylalanine counted. Only the CDR3 DNA stays, 48 bases, in frame from base 1. The germline V gene yields SGHTA for CDR1 and FQGNSA for CDR2. Trimming removed 2 bases from V and 5 bases from J, leaving 16 bases between the germline ends. This entry comes from a study of beta chain features in type 1 diabetes (dated by TCRdb to the late 2010s). The study in broad terms: Mean age, gender distribution, total cell number and subset yield were not different between patients and healthy donors. A total of roughly 100 million sorted cells were examined across all samples, and the number of cells per subset was strongly correlated with RNA yield. The study compared TCRB repertoires of sorted circulating CD4+ T cell subsets between recently diagnosed type 1 diabetes patients and matched healthy donors. Naive and central memory subsets were obtained from all 30 or so donors, but regulatory and stem cell-like memory subsets were isolated from only 8 patients and roughly 8 healthy donors. The investigation overall reported the following: Because the HLA sub-analyses included only small numbers of individuals, any influence of HLA type on TCRB rearrangement was left unresolved. PCR might favor shorter templates, but patient and control samples were amplified and corrected together, so any skew would affect both groups equally. Patients with type 1 diabetes made fewer insertions and deleted more nucleotides at VDJ recombination sites, implying thymic rearrangement abnormalities. Type 1 diabetes patients showed a moderate but significant shortening of TCRB CDR3 length in all four CD4+ subsets. Because cDNA was sequenced instead of genomic DNA, activated cells with high expression could be over-represented, although the groups did not differ in activation or CD3 levels. Naive, central memory and regulatory TCRB repertoires appeared to be more alike among patients than among healthy donors.

The High Capacity cDNA Reverse Transcription Kit was used to reverse transcribe all of the isolated RNA, meaning that expressed TCRB transcripts were what got sequenced. Naive, central memory and regulatory T cell samples underwent deep immunoSEQ sequencing, averaging around 4 million total reads per sample. Sorted cells were lysed in RLT buffer and RNA was extracted with DNase-treated RNeasy Micro or Mini kits, depending on cell number. To prevent cross-contamination, each cell subset was processed individually, whereas patient and healthy donor samples were processed jointly. TCRB sequences were amplified from cDNA with the immunoSEQ multiplex PCR, producing 87-bp fragments spanning the CDR3 region. Amplicons were sequenced on the Illumina HiSeq platform. On the authors' methods: Synthetic template baselines were used to correct PCR bias computationally, reads within Hamming distance 2 were collapsed, and singletons that could not be merged were discarded. Reads were aligned against IMGT to assign V, D and J genes, CDR3 length and insertions or deletions at six rearrangement sites. Within each subset, clonotype counts were normalized to sorted cell number, after which true diversity and Gini coefficients were computed with the tcR R package. Repertoire sharing was quantified using the overlap coefficient calculated on TCRB nucleotide sequences. Imported from immuneACCESS, the table was reduced by TCRdb to in-frame sequences with V and J called. These copies leave out some clones; in studies compared against another copy, an unresolved V gene accounts for under half, and the cause of the remainder is not known. V and J calls and clone size are as listed in that table; D and trimming were resolved from the DNA. The sample table holds some 190,000 clones, of which about 7.9% were seen once. 0.5% of the sample belongs to the ten largest clones.

A single peripheral blood draw of around 120 mL on average was collected from each donor into heparinised tubes. Using a panel that included CD45RO, CCR7, CD25, CD127, CD95 and CD27, naive, central memory, regulatory and stem cell-like memory CD4+ T cells were sorted on a BD FACSAria II. A purity above 95% was achieved for all sorted populations. PBMCs were separated immediately by Lymphoprep density gradient centrifugation and were stained directly, without being cultured. Samples were stained and sorted in pairs, with one healthy donor and one patient per experiment, so that batch effects were minimized.

Sequencing used central memory CD4+ T cells from blood. This clonotype was sampled from a man aged 18 to 29 with type 1 diabetes. The sequence is built from TRBV7-2 and TRBJ2-1; TRBD1 is a weak D gene call, 7 bases matching. CDR3 sequence: CASSLRLGQRDNEQFF. Here is the DNA: TGTGCCAGCAGCTTAAGGTTGGGACAGCGGGACAATGAGCAGTTCTTC.